Listed below are T cell receptor beta chains from one sample, sequenced in a study of shared clonotypes between healthy human individuals. TCRdb's table, derived via immunoSEQ multiplex PCR, lists solely in-frame clones and lacks some. The table lists hundreds of thousands of clones, about 92% of them singletons. Sequenced input: naive CD8+ T cells sorted from blood. The receptors were gathered from a man younger than 45 in good health. CDR3s include the opening cysteine and the closing phenylalanine or tryptophan. D genes are given only for firm matches. Clone size is shown for a subset of rows, as once, few, many or a class of expanded clone.

CSVEFRDRANTGELFF	TGCAGCGTTGAGTTCCGGGACAGGGCGAACACCGGGGAGCTGTTTTTT	few	TRBJ2-2	TRBD1	TRBV29-1
CASSLPSSYEQYF	TGTGCCAGCAGCTTACCGAGCTCCTACGAGCAGTACTTC	-	TRBJ2-7	-	TRBV7-6
CAWSVPSGRYGYTF	TGTGCCTGGAGTGTACCCTCAGGCCGGTATGGCTACACCTTC	-	TRBJ1-2	-	TRBV30
CAGHGQGDYEQYF	TGTGCCGGACACGGACAGGGGGACTACGAGCAGTACTTC	-	TRBJ2-7	TRBD1	TRBV19
CASSLWTSGNSYNEQFF	TGCGCCAGCAGCTTATGGACTAGCGGGAACTCCTACAATGAGCAGTTCTTC	-	TRBJ2-1	TRBD2	TRBV5-1
CASSGNRGRAGANVLTF	TGTGCCAGCAGCGGAAACAGGGGGCGAGCTGGGGCCAACGTCCTGACTTTC	-	TRBJ2-6	TRBD1	TRBV7-9
CASSRFLGDEQFF	TGTGCCAGCAGCCGCTTCTTAGGTGATGAGCAGTTCTTC	-	TRBJ2-1	-	TRBV11-2
CASSPWEGTNEKLFF	TGTGCCAGCTCCCCTTGGGAGGGTACCAATGAAAAACTGTTTTTT	-	TRBJ1-4	-	TRBV18
CASSLRGDPRYEQYF	TGCGCCAGCAGCTTGCGGGGTGACCCCCGGTACGAGCAGTACTTC	-	TRBJ2-7	-	TRBV5-1
CAISEIDRFHSGANVLTF	TGTGCCATCAGTGAGATCGACAGGTTTCACTCTGGGGCCAACGTCCTGACTTTC	-	TRBJ2-6	-	TRBV10-3
CASSEGNRVAYNEQFF	TGTGCCAGCAGTGAAGGGAACAGGGTTGCCTACAATGAGCAGTTCTTC	-	TRBJ2-1	-	TRBV2
CASSLGRFNEQFF	TGTGCCAGCAGCTTGGGCAGGTTCAATGAGCAGTTCTTC	-	TRBJ2-1	-	TRBV5-6
CASSVGSASTDTQYF	TGTGCCAGCAGCGTAGGTTCAGCCTCCACAGATACGCAGTATTTT	-	TRBJ2-3	-	TRBV9
CASSSWQGAETQYF	TGTGCCAGCAGTTCATGGCAGGGAGCAGAGACCCAGTACTTC	-	TRBJ2-5	-	TRBV27
CASSFIGGRQLTDTQYF	TGTGCCAGCAGCTTCATCGGCGGGAGACAATTAACAGATACGCAGTATTTT	once	TRBJ2-3	TRBD2	TRBV11-2
CASSPPGRTDTQYF	TGTGCCAGCTCACCACCAGGGCGCACAGATACGCAGTATTTT	once	TRBJ2-3	-	TRBV18
CASSPTPNTEAFF	TGCGCCAGCAGCCCGACACCCAACACTGAAGCTTTCTTT	-	TRBJ1-1	-	TRBV5-1
CASSITGLAGGQYF	TGTGCCAGTAGTATCACGGGACTAGCGGGAGGGCAGTACTTC	-	TRBJ2-7	TRBD2	TRBV19
CASSLVVSSGNTIYF	TGTGCCAGCAGCTTGGTGGTTTCCTCTGGAAACACCATATATTTT	-	TRBJ1-3	-	TRBV5-8
CASNRGEGSQETQYF	TGTGCCAGCAATCGGGGCGAGGGATCCCAAGAGACCCAGTACTTC	-	TRBJ2-5	-	TRBV7-2
CAISDSRDRAMNTEAFF	TGTGCCATCAGTGACTCGAGGGACAGGGCCATGAACACTGAAGCTTTCTTT	once	TRBJ1-1	TRBD1	TRBV10-3
CASSSSGYNQPQHF	TGTGCCAGCAGCTCGTCAGGGTACAATCAGCCCCAGCATTTT	few	TRBJ1-5	-	TRBV7-2
CASRDGETQYF	TGTGCCAGCAGAGATGGAGAGACCCAGTACTTC	-	TRBJ2-5	-	TRBV28
CASTETSGELYNEQFF	TGTGCCAGCACCGAGACTAGCGGGGAACTTTACAATGAGCAGTTCTTC	-	TRBJ2-1	TRBD2	TRBV28
CASRGSTGDGAAKNIQYF	TGTGCCAGCAGAGGTTCCACAGGGGACGGGGCGGCCAAAAACATTCAGTACTTC	-	TRBJ2-4	TRBD1	TRBV9
CASSQVLEGYEQYF	TGTGCCAGCAGCCAAGTACTAGAAGGCTACGAGCAGTACTTC	-	TRBJ2-7	-	TRBV4-2
CASSPPARGNHEQYF	TGTGCCAGCAGCCCCCCGGCCAGAGGCAACCACGAGCAGTACTTC	-	TRBJ2-7	-	TRBV7-9
CASSAYEGGAGAFF	TGTGCCAGCAGCGCCTACGAAGGGGGGGCCGGAGCTTTCTTT	-	TRBJ1-1	-	TRBV7-9
CASAPLEGVGEQFF	TGTGCCAGCGCCCCTTTAGAGGGAGTGGGTGAGCAGTTCTTC	-	TRBJ2-1	-	TRBV6-5
CASSIDWTSGRAALYNEQFF	TGTGCCAGTAGTATAGATTGGACTAGCGGGAGGGCAGCGCTCTACAATGAGCAGTTCTTC	-	TRBJ2-1	TRBD2	TRBV19
CASSWDASGAYEQYF	TGCGCCAGCAGCTGGGACGCTTCGGGGGCTTACGAGCAGTACTTC	few	TRBJ2-7	-	TRBV5-1
CASSSLGTEAFF	TGTGCCAGCAGCTCACTTGGCACTGAAGCTTTCTTT	-	TRBJ1-1	-	TRBV5-6
CASSPGGTQTSSYNEQFF	TGTGCCAGCAGCCCCGGAGGGACGCAAACAAGCTCCTACAATGAGCAGTTCTTC	-	TRBJ2-1	-	TRBV7-6
CASSQTGTGVADTQYF	TGTGCCAGCAGCCAGACCGGGACAGGGGTTGCAGATACGCAGTATTTT	-	TRBJ2-3	TRBD1	TRBV14
CASSYGSFPSTDTQYF	TGTGCCAGCAGCTACGGGAGCTTCCCTAGCACAGATACGCAGTATTTT	once	TRBJ2-3	-	TRBV11-2
CASSSGTGPRGAFF	TGTGCCAGCAGTTCAGGGACAGGGCCCCGTGGGGCTTTCTTT	-	TRBJ1-1	TRBD1	TRBV27
CAWSTLYEQYF	TGTGCCTGGAGTACTCTCTACGAGCAGTACTTC	-	TRBJ2-7	-	TRBV30
CASSQGLAGGPYYF	TGCGCCAGCAGCCAAGGCTTAGCGGGAGGGCCCTATTACTTC	-	TRBJ2-4	TRBD2	TRBV4-3
CASNQGLVVEQFF	TGTGCCAGCAACCAGGGACTCGTCGTTGAGCAGTTCTTC	-	TRBJ2-1	-	TRBV11-2
CASSLAADHNEQFF	TGTGCCAGCAGCTTAGCAGCGGACCACAATGAGCAGTTCTTC	-	TRBJ2-1	-	TRBV7-9
CAVVAGVYEQYF	TGTGCCGTCGTAGCCGGCGTCTACGAGCAGTACTTC	-	TRBJ2-7	-	TRBV6-1
CATSRGDRAGEAFF	TGTGCCACCAGCAGAGGGGACAGGGCCGGTGAAGCTTTCTTT	-	TRBJ1-1	TRBD1	TRBV15
CSALTGNTEAFF	TGCAGCGCCCTTACAGGGAACACTGAAGCTTTCTTT	-	TRBJ1-1	-	TRBV29-1
CASSLESYKLRATNEKLFF	TGTGCCAGCAGCCTAGAGAGTTATAAGCTCCGTGCAACTAATGAAAAACTGTTTTTT	-	TRBJ1-4	-	TRBV7-8
CASSSPPNEQFF	TGTGCCAGCAGCTCCCCCCCCAATGAGCAGTTCTTC	-	TRBJ2-1	-	TRBV9
CASSPGTIYPPDTQYF	TGTGCCAGCAGTCCCGGGACTATCTACCCCCCGGATACGCAGTATTTT	-	TRBJ2-3	TRBD2	TRBV7-9
CATYSSSETQYF	TGTGCCACTTATAGTTCATCGGAGACCCAGTACTTC	-	TRBJ2-5	-	TRBV6-5
CASSFLTTPGELFF	TGTGCCAGCAGCTTTTTGACCACCCCCGGGGAGCTGTTTTTT	-	TRBJ2-2	-	TRBV13
CASSDGQGRRGEQFF	TGTGCCAGCAGTGATGGACAGGGTAGACGGGGTGAGCAGTTCTTC	-	TRBJ2-1	TRBD1	TRBV6-6
CASSSSPTGTERMAQYF	TGTGCCAGCAGCTCAAGTCCCACCGGGACGGAAAGAATGGCCCAGTACTTC	once	TRBJ2-5	-	TRBV5-6
CASSYLAGEETQYF	TGCGCCAGCAGCTACCTAGCGGGAGAGGAGACCCAGTACTTC	-	TRBJ2-5	TRBD2	TRBV4-1
CASSFRGRGQETQYF	TGTGCCAGCAGCTTCAGGGGTCGTGGACAAGAGACCCAGTACTTC	-	TRBJ2-5	-	TRBV7-2